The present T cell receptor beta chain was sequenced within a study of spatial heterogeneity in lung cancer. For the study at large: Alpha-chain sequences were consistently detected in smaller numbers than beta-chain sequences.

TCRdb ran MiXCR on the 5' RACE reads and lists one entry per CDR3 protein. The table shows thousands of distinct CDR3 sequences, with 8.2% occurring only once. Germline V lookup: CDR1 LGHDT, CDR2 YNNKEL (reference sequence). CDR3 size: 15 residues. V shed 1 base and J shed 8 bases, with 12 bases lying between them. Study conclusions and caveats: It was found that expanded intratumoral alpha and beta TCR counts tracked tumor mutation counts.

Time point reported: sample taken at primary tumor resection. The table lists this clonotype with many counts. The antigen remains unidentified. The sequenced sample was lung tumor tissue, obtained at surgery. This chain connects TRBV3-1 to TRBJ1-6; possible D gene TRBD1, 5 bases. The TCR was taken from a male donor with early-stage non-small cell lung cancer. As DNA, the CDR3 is TGTGCCAGCAGCCAAGGAGACAGCCCATATTCACCCCTCCACTTT. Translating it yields CASSQGDSPYSPLHF. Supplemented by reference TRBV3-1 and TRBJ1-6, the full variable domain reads DTAVSQTPKYLVTQMGNDKSIKCEQNLGHDTMYWYKQDSKKFLKIMFSYNNKELIINETVPNRFSPKSPDKAHLNLHINSLELGDSAVYFCASSQGDSPYSPLHFGNGTRLTVT.